This TCR beta chain was retrieved from a study of OX40 agonist ivuxolimab in advanced cancers. This table comes from immunoSEQ multiplex PCR, and its TCRdb copy is limited to in-frame clones, with some not included. The sample consists of tens of thousands of clones, around 93% of them appearing once. In its sample, this clone was seen many times. The germline V and J ends were trimmed by 2 bases and 3 bases, with 10 bases remaining between them. The CDR3 has 14 residues. CDR1 and CDR2 (germline): SNHLY, FYNNEI. The origin of this receptor is an adult with an advanced solid tumor such as melanoma, head and neck, liver or kidney cancer. The sequencing here drew on CD4+ or CD8+ T cells sorted from blood, taken in a trial of the OX40 agonist ivuxolimab. The gene calls are TRBV2 and TRBJ1-1; D perhaps matches TRBD1 (6 bases). The CDR3 coding sequence is TGTGCCAGCAGTGAATACAGGGCGGACACTGAAGCTTTCTTT. Protein: CASSEYRADTEAFF.